The clone carrying this TCR beta chain has more than one count but fewer than ten. What it recognizes is unknown. CDR1 SGHAT and CDR2 FQNNGV come from the germline V gene. With 1 base removed from V and 0 bases from J, the gap between germline ends came to 7 bases. The CDR3 loop spans 15 amino acids. The sample is drawn from a study of beta chain features in type 1 diabetes. Study findings and constraints: In every one of the four CD4+ subsets, TCRB CDR3s were moderately but significantly shorter in Type 1 diabetes patients.

Since all of the isolated RNA was reverse transcribed, expressed TCRB transcripts were what got sequenced. Clones were read by immunoSEQ multiplex PCR, and TCRdb kept only the in-frame ones, dropping some. The repertoire includes 600,000 or so clones, 9.5% to 15% of them detected once, and more than 0.095% sits in the top ten. V is TRBV11-2 and J is TRBJ2-1, with TRBD2 as a possible D gene (5 bases). The specimen sequenced was naive CD4+ T cells from blood. This receptor was obtained from a man younger than 45 with type 1 diabetes. CDR3: CASSLAGNSYNEQFF. CDR3 bases: TGTGCCAGCAGCTTAGCGGGGAACTCCTACAATGAGCAGTTCTTC.